This T cell receptor (beta chain) was obtained from a study of blood T cells in healthy people across ages. The CDR3 consists of 14 residues. Germline-derived CDR1 and CDR2 are ENHRY and SYGVKD. V was shortened by 9 bases and J by 5 bases, with 19 bases between the two germline ends. This clonotype appeared a few times. A second PCR, run for 7 to 11 cycles, used a sample-barcoded 5' primer plus a J-beta primer mix. At least 2.5 million CDR3-containing paired-end reads were obtained per sample. TCRdb redid the calling of the 5' RACE reads with MiXCR, one entry per CDR3 protein. The sample holds 650,000 to 1,000,000 distinct CDR3 sequences, 35% to 50% seen once.

This clonotype originated in a man at least 80 years old in good health. V gene TRBV10-3 combines with J gene TRBJ1-1; tentatively, D is TRBD1 (5 bases). Material for sequencing was blood. CDR3 protein: CAICPAGGRTEAFF. The CDR3 DNA follows: TGTGCCATTTGTCCAGCGGGGGGACGGACTGAAGCTTTCTTT.